Detailed here is one T cell receptor (beta chain). Antigen unknown. The sample is drawn from a study of T cell clonotyping in hematopoietic cell transplantation. Whole-study context: Pretransplant recipient samples were taken after cytoreduction. Study observations and caveats: Higher Inverse Simpson Index values in graft donor and pretransplant recipient predicted broader posttransplant TCR diversity. Pathologically expanded recipient clonotypes increased progressively from day 30 to day 180 as diversity fell.

The data were produced by immunoSEQ multiplex PCR, yet TCRdb's version contains in-frame clones alone and is incomplete. The sample shows around 7,000 clones, roughly 88% of them seen only once. Time point: recipient sample about 28 days before transplant, after cytoreduction. The sample in question was peripheral blood mononuclear cells, obtained before stem cell transplant. This sequence was found in a man aged 25-45 years with acute myeloid leukemia. Some clones in this sample may be carry-over from other donors' samples.

DNA for the CDR3: TGTGCCAGCAGCCCCCGTGCCGGATTAATGAACACTGAAGCTTTCTTT. Translation gives CASSPRAGLMNTEAFF. The rearrangement joins TRBV5-6 to TRBJ1-1; D remains ambiguous. Trimming pared 4 bases from V and 0 bases from J, leaving 16 bases between. Germline CDR1 is SGHDT and CDR2 is YYEEEE. This CDR3 spans 16 amino acids.